This T cell receptor beta chain was identified during a study of identical twins. Template switching added a universal primer site; cDNA carried unique molecular identifiers. One entry per CDR3 protein results from TCRdb running MiXCR on the 5' RACE reads. This sample yields 700,000 to 950,000 distinct CDR3 sequences, of which roughly an eighth are seen a single time; roughly 1.6% belongs to the top ten. Germline assignment: CDR1 DFQATT and CDR2 SNEGSKA (reference sequence). The V end lost 5 bases, the J end lost 0 bases, and 8 bases lay between the germline ends. The CDR3 is 12 residues long. This sample was also put to use in a study of yellow fever vaccine responses in identical twins.

Sequencing was performed on PBMCs. The chain recombines TRBV20-1 with TRBJ2-7; D is unclear. The TCR comes from a woman between 18 and 29 years old in good health. CDR3 loop: CSARLNSYEQYF. Written as DNA, the CDR3 is TGCAGTGCTCGACTTAACTCCTACGAGCAGTACTTC.